A selection of T cell receptor beta chains follows, all from one sample in a study of blood T cell repertoires in COVID-19. Clones were sequenced by immunoSEQ multiplex PCR, and TCRdb holds only the in-frame ones, with some missing. Counted here are 20,000 to 25,000 clones, around 82% occurring once; the ten biggest clones make up 2.5% to 4%. Sequencing was performed on peripheral blood. Receptors were obtained from a man aged 35-49 years with acute or convalescent COVID-19. Each CDR3 is given with its conserved first and last residue. D genes are given only for firm matches. Expanded clones get a size class; other rows say once, few or many, or leave the size out.

abundance,v_gene,d_gene,j_gene,CDR3aa,CDR3nt
NA,TRBV19,NA,TRBJ2-2,CASSNRGNTGELFF,TGTGCCAGTAGTAATAGGGGGAACACCGGGGAGCTGTTTTTT
NA,TRBV5-4,NA,TRBJ2-7,CASSERDWAPGEQYF,TGTGCCAGCAGCGAACGGGACTGGGCCCCCGGGGAGCAGTACTTC
NA,TRBV29-1,TRBD1,TRBJ1-1,CSVQGQPNTEAFF,TGCAGCGTCCAGGGACAGCCTAACACTGAAGCTTTCTTT
NA,TRBV18,TRBD1,TRBJ1-1,CASYSDRGNTEAFF,TGTGCCAGCTACTCCGACAGGGGGAACACTGAAGCTTTCTTT
NA,TRBV19,NA,TRBJ1-3,CASSYRPGSFGNTIYF,TGTGCCAGTAGCTATAGGCCGGGATCATTCGGAAACACCATATATTTT
NA,TRBV12-3/TRBV12-4,TRBD1,TRBJ1-1,CASSMDRNVEAFF,TGTGCCAGCAGCATGGACAGGAATGTTGAAGCTTTCTTT
NA,TRBV27,NA,TRBJ2-7,CASSGTSSYEQYF,TGTGCCAGCAGTGGGACAAGCTCCTACGAGCAGTACTTC
NA,TRBV11-3,NA,TRBJ1-5,CASSSQCQPQHF,TGTGCCAGCAGCTCCCAGTGTCAGCCCCAGCATTTT
NA,TRBV4-2,TRBD1,TRBJ1-4,CASSQPDRATNEKLFF,TGTGCCAGCAGCCAACCTGACAGGGCCACTAATGAAAAACTGTTTTTT
NA,TRBV10-2,TRBD2,TRBJ2-7,CASSELSGRALHEQYF,TGCGCCAGCAGTGAACTTAGCGGGAGGGCCCTCCACGAGCAGTACTTC
NA,TRBV19,TRBD1,TRBJ2-7,CASSSARQGPYEQYF,TGTGCCAGTAGTAGCGCGCGACAGGGGCCCTACGAGCAGTACTTC
NA,TRBV9,TRBD2,TRBJ2-3,CASSPAGGNTDTQYF,TGTGCCAGCAGTCCAGCCGGGGGGAACACAGATACGCAGTATTTT
NA,TRBV5-4,TRBD2,TRBJ2-2,CASSSGLAITGELFF,TGTGCCAGCAGCTCTGGACTAGCCATTACCGGGGAGCTGTTTTTT
NA,TRBV7-8,NA,TRBJ2-1,CASSTPTNEQFF,TGTGCCAGCAGCACTCCAACCAATGAGCAGTTCTTC
NA,TRBV19,NA,TRBJ1-5,CASSIGAAGGNQPQHF,TGTGCCAGTAGTATAGGAGCTGCCGGGGGCAATCAGCCCCAGCATTTT
few,TRBV2,TRBD1,TRBJ2-3,CASSSDRGGDTQYF,TGTGCCAGCAGCTCGGACAGGGGAGGAGATACGCAGTATTTT
NA,TRBV30,NA,TRBJ2-7,CAWRGRSSYEQYF,TGTGCCTGGAGGGGGAGGAGCTCCTACGAGCAGTACTTC
NA,TRBV27,TRBD1,TRBJ1-2,CASSTRTGGHYGYTF,TGTGCCAGCAGTACCCGGACAGGGGGCCACTATGGCTACACCTTC